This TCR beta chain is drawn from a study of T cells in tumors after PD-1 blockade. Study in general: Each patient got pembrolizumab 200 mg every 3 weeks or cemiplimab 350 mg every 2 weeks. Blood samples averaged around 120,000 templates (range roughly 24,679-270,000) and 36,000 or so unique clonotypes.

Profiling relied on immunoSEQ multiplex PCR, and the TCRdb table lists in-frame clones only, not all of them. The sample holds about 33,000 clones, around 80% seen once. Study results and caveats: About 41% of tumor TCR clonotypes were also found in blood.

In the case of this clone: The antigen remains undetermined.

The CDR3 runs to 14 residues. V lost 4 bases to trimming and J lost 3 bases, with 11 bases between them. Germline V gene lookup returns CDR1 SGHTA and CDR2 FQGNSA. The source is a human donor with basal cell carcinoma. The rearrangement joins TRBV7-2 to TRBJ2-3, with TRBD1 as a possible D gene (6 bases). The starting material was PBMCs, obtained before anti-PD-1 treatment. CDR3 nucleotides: TGTGCCAGCAGCTCCAGGGGTGGGACAGATACGCAGTATTTT. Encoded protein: CASSSRGGTDTQYF.